This T cell receptor (beta chain) is drawn from a study of CD8 T cells in ankylosing spondylitis (dated by TCRdb to the late 2010s). For context, the study as a whole: The study set out to find disease-linked TCR variants by profiling T cell receptor beta repertoires in ankylosing spondylitis patients and healthy donors. The whole study cohort included under 140 healthy donors and over 20 ankylosing spondylitis patients. Peripheral blood was sampled, and synovial fluid was also collected from ankylosing spondylitis patients. What the study reported, not specific to this receptor: Significant enrichment of the disease-linked clones was reported in matched synovial fluid samples from ankylosing spondylitis patients. Blood from ankylosing spondylitis patients appeared to be characterized by a TCR beta motif made up of several highly homologous amino acid variants. Some of the motif variants had been reported before in the synovial fluid and blood of reactive arthritis patients, a finding that suggests common disease-initiation mechanisms. The disease-linked clones showed a CD8+ phenotype and occurred at relatively low frequencies in peripheral blood.

V was cut back by 0 bases and J by 7 bases, leaving a gap of 16 bases between them. Inclusive of the bounding cysteine and phenylalanine, the CDR3 is 16 residues long. This entry keeps only the CDR3 DNA: 48 bases, framed from base 1. The run used an Illumina HiSeq 2500. Quantitative 5'-RACE with molecular barcodes was the method used to prepare the TCR beta libraries. Concerning the study's data processing: Disease-linked TCR variants were identified with a new computational method built on a probabilistic model of VDJ rearrangement. The public sequencing data were trimmed at Q25 with fastp and processed into clonotypes with MiXCR by TCRdb, which kept only in-frame beta chains. Each CDR3 protein appears once, grouped with its most common genes and DNA. The V and J calls follow TCRdb's processing rather than the paper's. Within this sample are roughly 700,000 distinct CDR3 sequences, with 19% of them counted one time only. In total, the top ten clones hold 15% to 20% of the sample.

About this clonotype itself: Its antigen remains unidentified. Base qualities are not recorded, but no much larger clone differs from it by a single base.

Recombination joined TRBV6-7 with TRBJ2-1; the D region possibly corresponds to TRBD2 (7 bases align). TRBV6-7 is reported as an ORF; its role is uncertain. The receptor was isolated from a male donor with ankylosing spondylitis. The material sequenced was blood, either unsorted or a sorted T cell fraction (not recorded which). The CDR3 region: CASSYSRGGRGNEQFF. The DNA sequence is TGTGCCAGCAGTTACTCGAGAGGGGGGAGGGGTAATGAGCAGTTCTTC.